The next 24 T cell receptor beta chains were all read from a single sample in a study of response to subunit inactivated influenza vaccine. Each CDR3 protein is one row after TCRdb ran MiXCR on the RT-PCR reads. The sample has 700,000 to 900,000 distinct CDR3 sequences, about 20% seen once. Sample: PBMCs from blood, taken less than 6 days after vaccination. These TCRs come from a man in his fifties who received an inactivated influenza vaccine.

This clonotype was counted only a few times. This chain connects TRBV12-3 or TRBV12-4 to TRBJ1-2; possible D gene TRBD1, 6 bases. V lost 6 bases and J 8 bases, leaving 16 bases between the germline ends. The CDR3 loop spans 13 amino acids. The CDR3 DNA follows: TGTGCCAGCAGCCTCGGGACACTGCAAGGCTACACCTTC. It codes for CASSLGTLQGYTF.

This clonotype was observed a few times. The V and J genes are TRBV12-3 or TRBV12-4 and TRBJ2-3; either TRBD1 or TRBD2 may supply D (6 bases each). There are 15 residues in the CDR3. V lost 8 bases and J lost 4, with 19 bases in between. CDR3 amino acids: CASGGPPVRADTQYF. DNA of the CDR3: TGTGCCAGCGGGGGGCCGCCGGTTCGGGCAGATACGCAGTATTTT.

The DNA of the CDR3 is TGCGCCAGCAGTGCAAGGGTAGGAGATACGCAGTATTTT. The encoded protein is CASSARVGDTQYF. This sequence joins TRBV10-1 and TRBJ2-3; D not certain. Germline CDR1 and CDR2: WNHNN and SYGVQD (reference sequence). The length of the CDR3 is 13 residues. The germline V and J ends were trimmed by 4 bases and 5 bases, with 10 bases remaining between them.

This clonotype was seen a few times. CDR3 nucleotides: TGTGCCAGCACCCGGACTAGCGGGGGTGGAGATACGCAGTATTTT. Protein sequence: CASTRTSGGGDTQYF. The V gene is TRBV3-1, the J gene TRBJ2-3; 13 nucleotides line up with TRBD2. Germline V lookup: CDR1 LGHDT, CDR2 YNNKEL (reference sequence). J lost 5 bases, V lost 7 bases, and 6 bases had no gene match. There are 15 residues in the CDR3.

This chain joins TRBV7-9 and TRBJ1-1; no firm D call. The germline gives CDR1 SEHNR, CDR2 FQNEAQ (reference sequence). The CDR3 has 11 residues. Trimming shortened V by 6 bases and J by 5 bases, and 7 bases separated the two germline ends. CDR3 sequence: CASRYVTEAFF. CDR3 in DNA: TGTGCCAGCAGATATGTGACTGAAGCTTTCTTT.

This clonotype has a handful of counts. The chain couples TRBV6-6 to TRBJ1-2; D call uncertain. Germline V CDR1 and CDR2: MNHNY, SVGAGI (reference sequence). There are 11 residues in the CDR3. V was trimmed by 5 bases and J by 11 bases, leaving 12 bases between them. In DNA, the CDR3 is TGTGCCAGCAGTATCATGTTGGGGTACACCTTC. Encoded protein: CASSIMLGYTF.

The chain joins TRBV15 to TRBJ2-3; TRBD2 aligns across 7 bases. This CDR3 region has 18 residues. Germline trimming cut 0 bases from V and 1 base from J; bases unmatched to any gene: 10. CDR1 is LNHNV and CDR2 is YYDKDF in the germline V gene (reference sequence). This CDR3 reads CATSRDGSSGSGTDTQYF. CDR3 bases: TGTGCCACCAGCAGAGATGGCAGTAGCGGGTCTGGCACAGATACGCAGTATTTT. The full variable domain, its missing parts supplied by reference TRBV15 and TRBJ2-3, is DAMVIQNPRYQVTQFGKPVTLSCSQTLNHNVMYWYQQKSSQAPKLLFHYYDKDFNNEADTPDNFQSRRPNTSFCFLDIRSPGLGDTAMYLCATSRDGSSGSGTDTQYFGPGTRLTVL.

V is TRBV6-2 or TRBV6-3 and J is TRBJ2-7, with 7 bases aligning to TRBD1. CDR1 and CDR2 (germline): MNHEY, SVGEGT. V gave up 7 bases and J gave up 2 bases; unmatched junction bases: 11. The CDR3 covers 15 residues. CDR3 DNA sequence: TGTGCCAGCACTGCACCTCCGGGACAGACCTACGAGCAGTACTTC. Translated: CASTAPPGQTYEQYF.

This clonotype has more than one count but fewer than ten. V and J are TRBV24-1 and TRBJ2-3, with D possibly being TRBD2 (6 bases). Germline CDR1 reads KGHDR; CDR2 reads SFDVKD. CDR3 length: 14 residues. V was clipped by 4 bases and J by 4 bases, with 11 bases between them. The CDR3 reads CATSEQTRADTQYF. CDR3 sequence (DNA): TGTGCCACCAGTGAACAGACTAGAGCAGATACGCAGTATTTT.

This rearrangement joins TRBV15 to TRBJ2-1; D tentatively fits TRBD1 or TRBD2 (5 bases each). Trimming stripped 1 base from V and 10 bases from J, with 20 bases between. Germline assignment: CDR1 LNHNV and CDR2 YYDKDF (reference sequence). The CDR3 sequence is 16 residues long. CDR3 bases: TGTGCCACCAGCAGAGCTCGATCGGGGCTTTTCAGGGAGCAGTTCTTC. As protein: CATSRARSGLFREQFF.

The chain uses TRBV12-3 or TRBV12-4 and TRBJ2-7; no clear D gene. The CDR3 spans 16 residues. Deletions cut 0 bases from V and 0 bases from J, with 12 bases between. CDR3 region: CASSLALGFPSYEQYF. CDR3 bases: TGTGCCAGCAGTTTAGCGCTGGGCTTTCCCTCCTACGAGCAGTACTTC.

The chain employs TRBV9 and TRBJ2-7; 7 positions match TRBD1. The J segment lost 3 bases and the V segment lost 3 bases, leaving 6 bases of the junction unmatched. The CDR3 sequence is 14 residues long. The germline CDR1 and CDR2 sequences are SGDLS and YYNGEE. In DNA, the CDR3 is TGTGCCAGCAGCGACCGGGACAGCCACTACGAGCAGTACTTC. It codes for CASSDRDSHYEQYF.

V is TRBV6-1 and J is TRBJ2-2; 7 positions agree with TRBD1. Germline CDR1 and CDR2: MNHNS and SASEGT. This CDR3 comprises 16 residues. After removal of 6 bases from V and 0 bases from J, the junction contained 7 bases not matched to a gene. This CDR3 is CASSRLTGTNTGELFF. For the CDR3, the DNA is TGTGCCAGCAGCCGCCTGACAGGGACGAACACCGGGGAGCTGTTTTTT.

V is TRBV7-9 and J is TRBJ2-3; the D gene is possibly TRBD1 (6 bases). Germline V gene sequence: CDR1 SEHNR, CDR2 FQNEAQ (reference sequence). The CDR3 consists of 15 residues. The V end lost 3 bases, the J end lost 1 base, and 11 bases lay between the germline ends. The CDR3 sequence is CASSFPGEGTDTQYF. The CDR3 region has the DNA TGTGCCAGCAGCTTCCCAGGGGAAGGCACAGATACGCAGTATTTT.

The rearrangement uses TRBV12-3 or TRBV12-4 and TRBJ2-7, with D possibly being TRBD1 or TRBD2 (7 bases each). Trimming took off 5 bases at V and 0 bases at J, with 20 bases between the two ends. The CDR3 contains 17 residues. The CDR3 protein is CASSLRGGGWSSYEQYF. CDR3 nucleotides: TGTGCCAGCAGTCTCCGGGGAGGGGGCTGGAGCTCCTACGAGCAGTACTTC.

This clonotype showed up just a few times. This chain connects TRBV11-1 to TRBJ2-1, with 12 bases lining up with TRBD2. Germline CDR1 is SGHAT and CDR2 is FQDESV (reference sequence). Trimming removed 5 bases from V and 3 bases from J; junction bases left unmatched: 17. The CDR3 contains 20 residues. The CDR3 protein is CASSTMWTSGTSSLYNEQFF. The CDR3, as DNA: TGTGCCAGCAGCACCATGTGGACTAGCGGGACAAGTAGCCTCTACAATGAGCAGTTCTTC.

This clonotype was counted only a few times. This chain connects TRBV20-1 to TRBJ2-1, with D possibly TRBD2 on 6 matching bases. Germline CDR1 is DFQATT and CDR2 is SNEGSKA (reference sequence). CDR3 length: 15 amino acids. Trimming pared 6 bases from V and 7 bases from J, leaving 22 bases between. The CDR3 DNA sequence: TGCAGTGCAATCCTCCGAGGCGGGGCCCTTAATGAGCAGTTCTTC. As protein: CSAILRGGALNEQFF.

Only a few counts were recorded for this clonotype. The chain carries TRBV27 and TRBJ2-3; possible D gene TRBD2, 5 bases. The CDR3 has 13 amino acids. Looked up from germline, CDR1 is MNHEY and CDR2 is SMNVEV (reference sequence). Trimming cost V 3 bases and J 10 bases, with 14 bases left between them. In DNA form, the CDR3 reads TGTGCCAGCAGTTTTAGAACTCCGAGGGCGCAGTATTTT. Protein product: CASSFRTPRAQYF.

This clonotype was recorded a few times. The chain couples TRBV5-1 to TRBJ2-2; D call uncertain. Looked up from germline, CDR1 is SGHRS and CDR2 is YFSETQ. This CDR3 has 16 amino acids. V gave up 0 bases and J gave up 3 bases, with 12 bases separating them. CDR3 coding DNA: TGCGCCAGCAGCTTGGCCGTCTTTCAGGACACCGGGGAGCTGTTTTTT. It encodes CASSLAVFQDTGELFF.

This rearrangement joins TRBV11-2 to TRBJ2-5; D is possibly TRBD1 (5 bases). V lost 3 bases and J 4 bases, leaving 12 bases between the germline ends. From germline, CDR1 is SGHAT and CDR2 FQNNGV. The CDR3 has 14 residues. CDR3 DNA sequence: TGTGCCAGCAGCTTTGGGGCCTTGGTAGAGACCCAGTACTTC. It codes for CASSFGALVETQYF.

The rearrangement joins TRBV29-1 to TRBJ2-7; D may be TRBD1 (6 bases). Germline V gene sequence: CDR1 SQVTM, CDR2 ANQGSEA. The CDR3 loop spans 12 amino acids. Trimming pared 7 bases from V and 3 bases from J, leaving 13 bases between. Here the CDR3 reads CSAQGGRYEQYF. The CDR3 nucleotides read TGCAGCGCGCAAGGGGGACGCTACGAGCAGTACTTC.

This clonotype was seen more than once but under ten times. This chain uses TRBV7-2 with TRBJ2-7; possible D gene TRBD2, 5 bases. Germline CDR1 and CDR2: SGHTA and FQGNSA. Trimming stripped 5 bases from V and 3 bases from J, with 11 bases between. The CDR3 loop spans 13 amino acids. The CDR3 loop reads CASSKPGNYEQYF. The CDR3 DNA sequence: TGTGCCAGCAGCAAACCGGGAAACTACGAGCAGTACTTC.

At least ten counts were recorded for this clonotype. The chain is built from TRBV12-3 or TRBV12-4 and TRBJ2-6; D might be TRBD2 (5 bases). The V gene lost 6 bases and the J gene lost 2 bases, with 14 bases spanning the gap. This CDR3 has 16 amino acids. CDR3 sequence: CASSPFVGAGANVLTF. The DNA of the CDR3 is TGTGCCAGCAGCCCTTTTGTCGGGGCTGGGGCCAACGTCCTGACTTTC.

This clonotype was seen repeatedly, ten times or more. The rearrangement uses TRBV11-2 and TRBJ1-2; the match to TRBD1 covers 9 bases. Germline V gene lookup returns CDR1 SGHAT and CDR2 FQNNGV. Unmatched junction bases numbered 13, after V lost 3 bases and J lost 2 bases. The CDR3 spans 18 residues. CDR3 coding DNA: TGTGCCAGCAGCTTTAGTCCCTACAGGGGGCGACTCAACTATGGCTACACCTTC. It specifies CASSFSPYRGRLNYGYTF.